This TCR beta chain came from a study of blood T cell repertoires in COVID-19. Study-level information: Italy, Spain and the United States were the sources of the convalescent and acute COVID-19 samples. PBMCs, B-cell-depleted T cells, or T cells were the source of the cDNA or gDNA that made up the material.

How the authors handled the data: Reference gene primer amplification in the assay estimated nucleated cell counts. The protocol was immunoSEQ multiplex PCR, while the TCRdb copy is restricted to in-frame clones and leaves out a portion. From that table come the V and J calls and clone size; the DNA was used to work out D and trimming. The sample lists some 300,000 clones, just under 90% seen once, with approximately 1.8% in the top ten. Patients from Seattle were sampled longitudinally, starting during active infection. Per germline, CDR1 LNHDA and CDR2 SQIVND (reference sequence). Trimming removed 9 bases at V and 3 bases at J, with 9 bases between. The CDR3 is 13 amino acids.

The clonotype originates from a young woman with COVID-19, enrolled during active disease. Material for sequencing was peripheral blood. The rearrangement uses TRBV19 and TRBJ2-6; no firm D call. The chain's CDR3 is CASQKYGANVLTF. DNA for the CDR3: TGTGCCAGCCAGAAGTATGGGGCCAACGTCCTGACTTTC.